This T cell receptor beta chain was profiled in a study of circulating CD8 cells and anti-PD-1 response in melanoma. At the level of the study: Patients received intravenous nivolumab, 3 mg/kg, every 2 weeks. Complete or partial response defined responders; stable or progressive disease, non-responders. Anti-PD-1 was first-line therapy for about 50% of the 13 patients.

This clonotype is labeled as medium-sized. Live CD3+CD8+TCRalphabeta+ cells were sorted into four subsets by PD-1 and/or TIGIT. Each library started from around 15 ng of total RNA using the QIAseq Immune Repertoire TCR panel. TCRdb reprocessed the reads with MiXCR, giving one entry per CDR3 protein. Of 450 to 550 distinct CDR3 sequences listed, over 7.5% are singletons. The germline V gene encodes CDR1 DFQATT and CDR2 SNEGSKA (reference sequence). The V end was cut by 5 bases, the J end by 3 bases, with 11 bases between. This CDR3 comprises 12 residues. V and J are TRBV20-1 and TRBJ2-7; D possibly corresponds to TRBD1 (6 bases). The receptor was isolated from a human donor with melanoma. The sample in question was CD8+ T cells from PBMCs, obtained at baseline or after one month of anti-PD-1 therapy (not recorded which). The CDR3 DNA reads TGCAGTGCTTACCGAGGGGGCTACGAGCAGTACTTC. Its protein product is CSAYRGGYEQYF.